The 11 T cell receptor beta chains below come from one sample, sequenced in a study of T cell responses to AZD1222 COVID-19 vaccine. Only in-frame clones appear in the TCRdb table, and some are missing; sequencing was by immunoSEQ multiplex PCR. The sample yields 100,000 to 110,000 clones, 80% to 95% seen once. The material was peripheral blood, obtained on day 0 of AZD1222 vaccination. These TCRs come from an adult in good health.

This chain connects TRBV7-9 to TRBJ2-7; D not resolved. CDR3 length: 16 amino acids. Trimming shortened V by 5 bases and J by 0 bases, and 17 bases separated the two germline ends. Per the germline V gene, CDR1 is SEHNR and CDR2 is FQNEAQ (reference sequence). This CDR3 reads CASSPRTVLSSYEQYF. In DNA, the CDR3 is TGTGCCAGCAGCCCCCGGACCGTCCTTTCCTCCTACGAGCAGTACTTC.

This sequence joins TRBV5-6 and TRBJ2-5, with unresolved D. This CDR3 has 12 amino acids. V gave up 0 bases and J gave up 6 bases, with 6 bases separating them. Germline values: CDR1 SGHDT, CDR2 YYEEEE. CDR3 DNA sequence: TGTGCCAGCAGCTTGGGGGTACAGACCCAGTACTTC. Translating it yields CASSLGVQTQYF. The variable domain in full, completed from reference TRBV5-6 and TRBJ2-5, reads DAGVTQSPTHLIKTRGQQVTLRCSPKSGHDTVSWYQQALGQGPQFIFQYYEEEERQRGNFPDRFSGHQFPNYSSELNVNALLLGDSALYLCASSLGVQTQYFGPGTRLLVL.

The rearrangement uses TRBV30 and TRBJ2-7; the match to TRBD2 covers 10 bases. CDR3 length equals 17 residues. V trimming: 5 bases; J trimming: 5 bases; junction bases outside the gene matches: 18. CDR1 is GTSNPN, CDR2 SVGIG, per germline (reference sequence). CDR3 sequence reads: CAWAGLEAGGLSHEQYF. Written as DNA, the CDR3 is TGTGCCTGGGCTGGACTAGAAGCGGGAGGGTTGAGTCACGAGCAGTACTTC.

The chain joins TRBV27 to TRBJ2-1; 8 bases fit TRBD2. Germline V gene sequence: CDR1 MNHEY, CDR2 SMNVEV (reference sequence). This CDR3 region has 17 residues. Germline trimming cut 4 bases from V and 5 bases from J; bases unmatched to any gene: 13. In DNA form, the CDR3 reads TGTGCCAGCAGTTCCCTGGGTGGAGCGGGAGCCCACAATGAGCAGTTCTTC. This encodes CASSSLGGAGAHNEQFF.

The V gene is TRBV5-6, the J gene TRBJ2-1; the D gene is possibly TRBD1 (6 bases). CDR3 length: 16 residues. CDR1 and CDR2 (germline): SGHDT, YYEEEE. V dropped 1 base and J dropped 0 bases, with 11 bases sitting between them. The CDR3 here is CASSLFQGSSYNEQFF. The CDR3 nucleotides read TGTGCCAGCAGCTTGTTCCAGGGGAGCTCCTACAATGAGCAGTTCTTC. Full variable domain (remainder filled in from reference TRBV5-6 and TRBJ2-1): DAGVTQSPTHLIKTRGQQVTLRCSPKSGHDTVSWYQQALGQGPQFIFQYYEEEERQRGNFPDRFSGHQFPNYSSELNVNALLLGDSALYLCASSLFQGSSYNEQFFGPGTRLTVL.

Here the CDR3 DNA reads TGTGCCACCCACCGACAGGGACGAGACGGCTACACCTTC. As protein: CATHRQGRDGYTF. This rearrangement joins TRBV6-5 to TRBJ1-2; 7 bases line up with TRBD1. The CDR3 covers 13 residues. The germline gives CDR1 MNHEY, CDR2 SVGAGI. The V gene end was trimmed by 10 bases and the J gene end by 8 bases; junction bases not matched to a gene: 13.

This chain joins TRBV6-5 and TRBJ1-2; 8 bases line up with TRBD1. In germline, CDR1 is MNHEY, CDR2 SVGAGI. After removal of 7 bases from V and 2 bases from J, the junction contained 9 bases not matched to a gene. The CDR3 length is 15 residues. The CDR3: CASTRGTGGNYGYTF. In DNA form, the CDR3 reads TGTGCCAGCACCAGGGGTACAGGGGGGAACTATGGCTACACCTTC.

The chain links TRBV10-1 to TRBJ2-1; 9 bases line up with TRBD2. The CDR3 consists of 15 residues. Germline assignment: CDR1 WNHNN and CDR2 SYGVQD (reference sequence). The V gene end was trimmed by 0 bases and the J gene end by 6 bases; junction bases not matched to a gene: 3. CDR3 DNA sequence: TGCGCCAGCAGTGAGTCAGCGGGAGGCTCCAATGAGCAGTTCTTC. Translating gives CASSESAGGSNEQFF.

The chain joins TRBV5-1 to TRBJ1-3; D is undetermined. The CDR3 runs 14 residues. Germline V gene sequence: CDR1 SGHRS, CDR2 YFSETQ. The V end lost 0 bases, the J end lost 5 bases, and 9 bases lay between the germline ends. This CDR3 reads CASSLGGYRNTIYF. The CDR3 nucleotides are TGCGCCAGCAGCTTGGGAGGGTACAGAAACACCATATATTTT.

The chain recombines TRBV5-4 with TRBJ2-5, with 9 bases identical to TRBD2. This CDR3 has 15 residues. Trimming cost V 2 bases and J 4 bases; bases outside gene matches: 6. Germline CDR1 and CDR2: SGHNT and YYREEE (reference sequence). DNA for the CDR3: TGTGCCAGCAGCTTAGCGGGAGGTCCCAGAGAGACCCAGTACTTC. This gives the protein CASSLAGGPRETQYF.

The CDR3 region is CASSLVMRGNSPLHF. CDR3 bases: TGTGCCAGCAGCTTAGTGATGCGGGGTAATTCACCCCTCCACTTT. The V call is TRBV7-2, the J call TRBJ1-6, with D unclear. This CDR3 contains 15 residues. V gave up 1 base and J gave up 6 bases, with 10 bases separating them. In germline, CDR1 is SGHTA, CDR2 FQGNSA.